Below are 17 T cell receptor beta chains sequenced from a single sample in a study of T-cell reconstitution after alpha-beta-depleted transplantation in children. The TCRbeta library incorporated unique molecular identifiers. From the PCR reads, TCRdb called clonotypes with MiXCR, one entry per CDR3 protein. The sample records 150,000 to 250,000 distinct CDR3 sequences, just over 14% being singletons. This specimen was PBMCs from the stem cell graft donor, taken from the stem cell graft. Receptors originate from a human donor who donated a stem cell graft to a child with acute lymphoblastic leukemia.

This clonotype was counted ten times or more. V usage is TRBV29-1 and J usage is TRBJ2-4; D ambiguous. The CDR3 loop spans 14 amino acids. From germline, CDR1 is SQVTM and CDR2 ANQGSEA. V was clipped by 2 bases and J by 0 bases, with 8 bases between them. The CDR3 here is CSVELGIAKNIQYF. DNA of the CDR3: TGCAGCGTTGAACTGGGAATAGCCAAAAACATTCAGTACTTC.

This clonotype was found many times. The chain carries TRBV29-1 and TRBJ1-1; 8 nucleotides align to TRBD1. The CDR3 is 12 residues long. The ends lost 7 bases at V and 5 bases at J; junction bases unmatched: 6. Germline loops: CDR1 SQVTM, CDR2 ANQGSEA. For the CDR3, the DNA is TGCAGCGCTACGACAGGGGAGACTGAAGCTTTCTTT. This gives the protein CSATTGETEAFF.

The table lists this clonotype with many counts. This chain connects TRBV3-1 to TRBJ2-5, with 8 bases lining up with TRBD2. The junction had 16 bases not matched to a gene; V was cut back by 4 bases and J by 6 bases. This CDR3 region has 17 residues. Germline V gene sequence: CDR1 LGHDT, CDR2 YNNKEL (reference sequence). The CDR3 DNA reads TGTGCCAGCAGCCCCTGGGAAGGTAGCGGGGAGAGAAAGACCCAGTACTTC. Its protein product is CASSPWEGSGERKTQYF.

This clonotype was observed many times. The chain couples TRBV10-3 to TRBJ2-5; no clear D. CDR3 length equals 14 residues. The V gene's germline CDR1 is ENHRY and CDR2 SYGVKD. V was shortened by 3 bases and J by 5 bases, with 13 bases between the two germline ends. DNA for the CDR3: TGTGCCATCAGTGACTCGCGATCTGGGGAGACCCAGTACTTC. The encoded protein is CAISDSRSGETQYF.

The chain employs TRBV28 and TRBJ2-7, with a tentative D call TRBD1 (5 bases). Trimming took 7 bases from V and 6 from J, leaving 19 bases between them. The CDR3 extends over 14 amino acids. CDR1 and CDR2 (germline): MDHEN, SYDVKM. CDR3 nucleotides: TGTGCCAGCACCCAATCAGGGCGCGCCCTCGAGCAGTACTTC. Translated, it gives CASTQSGRALEQYF.

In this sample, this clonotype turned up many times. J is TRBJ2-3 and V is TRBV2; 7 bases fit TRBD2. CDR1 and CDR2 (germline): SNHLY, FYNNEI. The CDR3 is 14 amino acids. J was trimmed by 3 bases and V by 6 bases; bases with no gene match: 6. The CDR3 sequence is CASRAGVGTDTQYF. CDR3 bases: TGTGCCAGCAGGGCGGGAGTCGGAACAGATACGCAGTATTTT.

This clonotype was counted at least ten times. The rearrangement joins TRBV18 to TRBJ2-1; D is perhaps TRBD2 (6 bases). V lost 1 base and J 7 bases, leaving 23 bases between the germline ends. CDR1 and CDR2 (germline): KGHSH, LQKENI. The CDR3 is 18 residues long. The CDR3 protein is CASSPRPMRDVGENEQFF. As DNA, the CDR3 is TGTGCCAGCTCACCACGCCCCATGCGGGATGTTGGTGAGAATGAGCAGTTCTTC.

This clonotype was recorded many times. CDR3 amino acids: CASSAPGLAGTGQFF. The CDR3 DNA sequence: TGTGCCAGCAGTGCTCCGGGACTAGCGGGGACAGGGCAGTTCTTC. The chain is built from TRBV12-3 or TRBV12-4 and TRBJ2-1, with 13 bases that match TRBD2. CDR3 length equals 15 residues. V trimming: 5 bases; J trimming: 12 bases; junction bases outside the gene matches: 10.

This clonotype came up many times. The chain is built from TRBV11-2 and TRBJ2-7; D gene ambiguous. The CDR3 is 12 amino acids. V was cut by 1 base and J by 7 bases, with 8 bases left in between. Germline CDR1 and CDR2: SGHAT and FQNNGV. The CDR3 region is CASSLAPREQYF. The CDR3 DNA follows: TGTGCCAGCAGCTTAGCTCCGAGGGAGCAGTACTTC.

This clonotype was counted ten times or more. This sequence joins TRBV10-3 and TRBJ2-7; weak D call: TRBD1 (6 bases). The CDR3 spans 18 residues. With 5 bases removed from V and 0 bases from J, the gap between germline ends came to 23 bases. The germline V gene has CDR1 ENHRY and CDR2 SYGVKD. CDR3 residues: CAISPLGDTFSSSYEQYF. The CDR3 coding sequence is TGTGCCATCAGTCCCCTTGGGGACACCTTCTCCTCCTCCTACGAGCAGTACTTC.

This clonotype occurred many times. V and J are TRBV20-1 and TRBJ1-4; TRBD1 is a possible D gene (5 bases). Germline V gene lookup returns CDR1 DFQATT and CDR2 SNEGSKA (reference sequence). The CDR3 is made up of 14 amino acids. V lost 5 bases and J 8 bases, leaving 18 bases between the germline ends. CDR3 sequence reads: CSASQGPGVEKLFF. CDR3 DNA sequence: TGCAGTGCTTCTCAAGGACCGGGGGTGGAAAAACTGTTTTTT.

For the CDR3, the DNA is TGTGCCAGCAGCTTAGTCGGGATCGCAGAAGGTCGTGAGCAGTTCTTC. Its protein is CASSLVGIAEGREQFF. The V call is TRBV7-9, the J call TRBJ2-1; D might be TRBD2 (5 bases). V dropped 1 base and J dropped 9 bases, with 19 bases sitting between them. CDR1 is SEHNR and CDR2 is FQNEAQ in the germline V gene (reference sequence). The CDR3 length is 16 residues.

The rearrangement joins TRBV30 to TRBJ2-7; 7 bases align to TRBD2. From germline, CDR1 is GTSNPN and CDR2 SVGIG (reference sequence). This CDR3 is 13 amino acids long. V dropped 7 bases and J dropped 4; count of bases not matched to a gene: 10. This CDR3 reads CASESGMGYEQYF. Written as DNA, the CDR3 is TGTGCCTCTGAAAGCGGGATGGGTTACGAGCAGTACTTC.

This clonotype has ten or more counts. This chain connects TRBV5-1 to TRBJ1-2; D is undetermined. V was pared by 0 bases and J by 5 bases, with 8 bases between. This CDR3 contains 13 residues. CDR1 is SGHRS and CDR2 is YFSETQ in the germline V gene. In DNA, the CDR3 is TGCGCCAGCAGCTTGGAGCCGGGATATGGCTACACCTTC. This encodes CASSLEPGYGYTF.

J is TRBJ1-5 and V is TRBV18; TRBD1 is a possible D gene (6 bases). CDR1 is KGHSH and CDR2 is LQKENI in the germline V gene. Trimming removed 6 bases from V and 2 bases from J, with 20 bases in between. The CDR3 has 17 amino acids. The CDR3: CASSQLSGGRGNQPQHF. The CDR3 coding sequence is TGTGCCAGCTCGCAGCTCAGCGGGGGGCGAGGCAATCAGCCCCAGCATTTT.

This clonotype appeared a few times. DNA of the CDR3: TGCAGTGCCCCTGGGAGCATGCGGGGCACAGATACGCAGTATTTT. It specifies CSAPGSMRGTDTQYF. V and J are TRBV20-1 and TRBJ2-3; tentative D call: TRBD2 (5 bases). V was trimmed by 6 bases and J by 1 base, leaving 17 bases between them. Germline assignment: CDR1 DFQATT and CDR2 SNEGSKA (reference sequence). The CDR3 loop spans 15 amino acids.

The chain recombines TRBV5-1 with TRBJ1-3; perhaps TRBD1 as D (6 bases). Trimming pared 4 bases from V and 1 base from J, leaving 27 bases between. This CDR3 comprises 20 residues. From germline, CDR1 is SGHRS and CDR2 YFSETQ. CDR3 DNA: TGCGCCAGCAGCCACGCCGGGACATACGATCCTGATGAATCTGGAAACACCATATATTTT. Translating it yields CASSHAGTYDPDESGNTIYF.